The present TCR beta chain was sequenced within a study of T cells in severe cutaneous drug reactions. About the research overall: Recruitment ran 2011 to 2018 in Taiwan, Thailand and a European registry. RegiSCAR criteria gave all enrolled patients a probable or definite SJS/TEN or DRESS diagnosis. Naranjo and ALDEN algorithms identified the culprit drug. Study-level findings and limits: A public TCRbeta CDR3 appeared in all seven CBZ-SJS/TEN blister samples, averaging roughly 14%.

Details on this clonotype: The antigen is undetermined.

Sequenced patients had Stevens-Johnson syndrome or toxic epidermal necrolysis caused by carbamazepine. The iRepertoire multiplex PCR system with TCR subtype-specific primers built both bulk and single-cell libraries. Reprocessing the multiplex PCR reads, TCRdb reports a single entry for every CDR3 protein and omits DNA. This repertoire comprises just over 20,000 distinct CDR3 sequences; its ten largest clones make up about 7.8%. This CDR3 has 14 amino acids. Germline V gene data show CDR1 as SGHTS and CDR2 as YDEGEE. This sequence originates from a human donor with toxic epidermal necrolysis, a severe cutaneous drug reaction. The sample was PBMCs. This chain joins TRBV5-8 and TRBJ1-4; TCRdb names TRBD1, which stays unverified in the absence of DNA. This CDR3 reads CASSLDRGLEKLFF.